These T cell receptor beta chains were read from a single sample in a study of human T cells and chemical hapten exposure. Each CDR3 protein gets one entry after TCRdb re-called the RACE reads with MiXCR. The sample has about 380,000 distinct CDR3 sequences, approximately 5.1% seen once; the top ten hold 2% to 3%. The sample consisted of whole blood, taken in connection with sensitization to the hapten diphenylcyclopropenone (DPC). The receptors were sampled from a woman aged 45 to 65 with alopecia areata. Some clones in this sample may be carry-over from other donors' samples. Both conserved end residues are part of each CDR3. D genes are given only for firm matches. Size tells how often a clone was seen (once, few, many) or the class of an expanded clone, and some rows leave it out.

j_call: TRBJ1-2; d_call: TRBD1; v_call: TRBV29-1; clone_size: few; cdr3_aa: CSVESTGLGYGYTF; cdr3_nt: TGCAGCGTTGAGTCGACAGGGTTGGGCTATGGCTACACCTTC
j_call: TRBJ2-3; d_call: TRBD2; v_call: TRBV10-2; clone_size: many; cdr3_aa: CASSEATSGDGTDTQYF; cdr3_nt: TGCGCCAGCAGTGAGGCGACTAGCGGGGACGGCACAGATACGCAGTATTTT
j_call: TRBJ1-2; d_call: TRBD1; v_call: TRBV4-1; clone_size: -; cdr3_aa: CASSQTGTGGTYGYTF; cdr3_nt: TGCGCCAGCAGCCAGACAGGGACAGGGGGGACCTATGGCTACACCTTC
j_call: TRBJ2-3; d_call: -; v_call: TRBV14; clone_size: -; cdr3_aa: CASSQGHHTDTQYF; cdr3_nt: TGTGCCAGCAGCCAAGGTCACCACACAGATACGCAGTATTTT
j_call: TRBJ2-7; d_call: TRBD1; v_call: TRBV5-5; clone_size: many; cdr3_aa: CASSWTGEEQYF; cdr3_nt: TGTGCCAGCAGCTGGACAGGGGAAGAGCAGTACTTC
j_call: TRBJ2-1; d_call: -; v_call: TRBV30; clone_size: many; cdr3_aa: CAWRWGNEQFF; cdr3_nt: TGTGCCTGGAGGTGGGGGAATGAGCAGTTCTTC
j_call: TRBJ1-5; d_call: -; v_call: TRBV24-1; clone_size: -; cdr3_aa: CATSDSGRRPNQPQHF; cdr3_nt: TGTGCCACCAGTGATTCGGGACGGCGACCCAATCAGCCCCAGCATTTT
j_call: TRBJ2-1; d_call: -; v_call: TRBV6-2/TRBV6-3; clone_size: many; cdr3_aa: CASTANGRYEQFF; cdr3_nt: TGTGCCAGCACTGCCAATGGGAGGTATGAGCAGTTCTTC
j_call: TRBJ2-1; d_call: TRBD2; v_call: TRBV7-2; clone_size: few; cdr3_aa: CASSSPSGGVNEQFF; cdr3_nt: TGTGCCAGCAGCTCGCCTAGCGGGGGGGTCAATGAGCAGTTCTTC
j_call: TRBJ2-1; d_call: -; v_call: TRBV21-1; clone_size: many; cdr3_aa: CASSKRGGPGGGNEQFF; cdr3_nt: TGTGCCAGCAGCAAACGGGGAGGGCCCGGGGGAGGCAATGAGCAGTTCTTC
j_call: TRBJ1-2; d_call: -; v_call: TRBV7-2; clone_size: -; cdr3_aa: CASWGRGDGYGYTF; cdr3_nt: TGTGCCAGCTGGGGTAGGGGGGATGGCTATGGCTACACCTTC
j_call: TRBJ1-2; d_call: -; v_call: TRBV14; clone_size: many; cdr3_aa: CASSQDGLGYGYTF; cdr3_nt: TGTGCCAGCAGCCAAGATGGACTGGGGTATGGCTACACCTTC
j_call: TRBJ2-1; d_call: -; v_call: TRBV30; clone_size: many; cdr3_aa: CAWTRGYDEQFF; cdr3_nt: TGTGCCTGGACCAGAGGTTACGATGAGCAGTTCTTC
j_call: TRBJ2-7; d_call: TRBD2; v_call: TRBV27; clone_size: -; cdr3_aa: CASSSRTGTRGVEQYF; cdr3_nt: TGTGCCAGCAGTTCCCGAACCGGGACTAGGGGTGTCGAGCAGTACTTC
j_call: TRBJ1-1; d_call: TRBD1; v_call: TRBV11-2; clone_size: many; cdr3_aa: CASSIDRGDEAFF; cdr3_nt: TGTGCCAGCAGCATAGACAGGGGGGATGAAGCTTTCTTT
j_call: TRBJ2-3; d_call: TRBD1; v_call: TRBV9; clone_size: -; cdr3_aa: CASSARDRDADTQYF; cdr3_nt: TGTGCCAGCAGCGCGCGGGACAGGGACGCAGATACGCAGTATTTT
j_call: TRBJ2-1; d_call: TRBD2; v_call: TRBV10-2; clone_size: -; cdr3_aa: CATTSDPYNEQFF; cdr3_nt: TGCGCCACTACTAGCGACCCCTACAATGAGCAGTTCTTC
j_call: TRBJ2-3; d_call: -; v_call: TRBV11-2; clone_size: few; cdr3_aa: CASSPNGPRADTQYF; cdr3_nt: TGTGCCAGCAGCCCTAACGGCCCAAGGGCAGATACGCAGTATTTT
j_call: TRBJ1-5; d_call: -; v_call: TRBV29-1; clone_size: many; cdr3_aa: CSVATGLNQPQHF; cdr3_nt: TGCAGCGTGGCTACAGGCCTCAATCAGCCCCAGCATTTT
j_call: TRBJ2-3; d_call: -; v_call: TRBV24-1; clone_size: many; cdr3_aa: CATSRDSTDTQYF; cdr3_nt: TGTGCCACCAGCAGGGACAGCACAGATACGCAGTATTTT
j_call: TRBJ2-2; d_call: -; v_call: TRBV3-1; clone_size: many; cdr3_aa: CASSHPGTGELFF; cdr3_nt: TGTGCCAGCAGCCACCCTGGCACCGGGGAGCTGTTTTTT
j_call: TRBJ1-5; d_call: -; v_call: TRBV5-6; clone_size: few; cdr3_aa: CASSLGPRGDQPQHF; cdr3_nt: TGTGCCAGCAGCTTGGGCCCTAGGGGCGACCAGCCCCAGCATTTT
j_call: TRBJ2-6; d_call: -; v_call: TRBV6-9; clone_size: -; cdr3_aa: CASSFLSGANVLTF; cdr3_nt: TGTGCCAGCAGTTTCTTGTCTGGGGCCAACGTCCTGACTTTC
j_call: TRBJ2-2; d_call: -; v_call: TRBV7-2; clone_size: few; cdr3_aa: CASSPDWTNTGELFF; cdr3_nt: TGTGCCAGCAGCCCGGACTGGACGAACACCGGGGAGCTGTTTTTT